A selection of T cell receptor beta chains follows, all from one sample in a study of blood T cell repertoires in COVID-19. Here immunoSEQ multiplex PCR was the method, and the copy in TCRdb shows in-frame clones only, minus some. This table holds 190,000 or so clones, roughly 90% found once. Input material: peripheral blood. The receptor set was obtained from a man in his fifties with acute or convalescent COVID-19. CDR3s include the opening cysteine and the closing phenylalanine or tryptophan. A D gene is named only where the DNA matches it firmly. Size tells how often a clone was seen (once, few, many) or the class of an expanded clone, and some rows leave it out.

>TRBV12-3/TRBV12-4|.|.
CASSLGANTEAFF
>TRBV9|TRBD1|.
CASSVSTTGGRTDTQYF
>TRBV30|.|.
CAGTTSRETQYF
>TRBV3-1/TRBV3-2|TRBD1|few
CASSPPDRAKEQYF
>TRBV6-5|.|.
CASSYARSLATGELFF
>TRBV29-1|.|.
CSVTDSRYGYTF
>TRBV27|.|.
CASSPAPGHLSGLGYTF
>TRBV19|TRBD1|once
CASSRQGPYEQYF
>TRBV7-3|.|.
CASSLGSGLTEAFF
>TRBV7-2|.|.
CASSSMSGNTIYF
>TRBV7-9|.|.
CASSRESNTGELFF
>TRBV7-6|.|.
CASSSRPDSSYEQYF
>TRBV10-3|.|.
CAISDPGGVNEKLFF
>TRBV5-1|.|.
CASSPEEHGTGELFF
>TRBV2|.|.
CASSDLTVSQPQHF
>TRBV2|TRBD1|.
CASPHPGGIYNEQFF
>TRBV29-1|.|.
CSVGQNRNSPLHF
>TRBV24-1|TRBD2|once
CATSEPSTSGLNNEQFF
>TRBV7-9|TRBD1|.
CASSPWTGRSYNEQFF
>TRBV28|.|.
CASSKGLFYSGNTIYF
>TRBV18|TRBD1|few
CASSPPRTGTGELFF
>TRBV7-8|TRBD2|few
CASSRSSGRGVYTGELFF
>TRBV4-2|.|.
CASSQTGSTDTQYF
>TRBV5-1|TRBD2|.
CASRLGGSYEQYF
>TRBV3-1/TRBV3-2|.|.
CASSQRGNNQPQHF
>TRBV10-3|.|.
CAISESLADYNEQFF
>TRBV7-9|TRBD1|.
CASSSPRAGQDLWDEQFF
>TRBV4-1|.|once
CASSPASVGDNSPLHF
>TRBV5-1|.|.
CASKHNTEAFF
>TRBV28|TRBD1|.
CGTYPGQAYNEQFF
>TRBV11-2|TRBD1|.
CASNPGTDKETQYF
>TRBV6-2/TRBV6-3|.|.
CASSYTSTGSNQPQHF
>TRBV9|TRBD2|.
CASSPSSGMLHTQYF
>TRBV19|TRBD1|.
CASRWTGGDGAGELFF
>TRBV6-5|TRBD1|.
CASSYSRQGDSPLHF
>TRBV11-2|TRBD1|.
CASSPRTGAFSGNTIYF
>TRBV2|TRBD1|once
CASRRDRDGNTEAFF
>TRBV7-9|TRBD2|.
CASSFLASGPTDTQYF
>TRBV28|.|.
CASSFLQGRQPQHF
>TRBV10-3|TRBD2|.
CAIGTSGGYEQFF
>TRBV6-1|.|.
CASSEARVTNEKLFF
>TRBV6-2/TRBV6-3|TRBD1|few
CASSLTGDQPQHF
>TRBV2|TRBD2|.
CASSETPRLASHLHSGANVLTF
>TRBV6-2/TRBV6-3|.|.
CASSLYRVEAFF
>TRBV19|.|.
CASSMFGQALMNTEAFF
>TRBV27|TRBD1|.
CASSKPGTGVNEQFF
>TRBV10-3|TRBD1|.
CANIIRDRRTYEQYF
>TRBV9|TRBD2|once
CASSSLSGGLLTDTQYF
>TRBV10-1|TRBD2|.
CASSDGREILNEQFF
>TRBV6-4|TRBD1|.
CASSGRVDRGNQPQHF
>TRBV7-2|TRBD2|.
CASSLGLADGYEQYF
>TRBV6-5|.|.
CASSSSAPNYGYTF
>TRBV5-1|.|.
CASSPTTTTLVNSPLHF